A single sample gave rise to the 27 T cell receptor beta chains below, sequenced in a study of blood T cell repertoires in COVID-19. Sequenced by immunoSEQ multiplex PCR; TCRdb stores in-frame clones only, minus some. The sample lists 200,000 to 250,000 clones, around 80% occurring once. Sequencing used peripheral blood. These receptors originate from a woman of 80 years or more with acute or convalescent COVID-19.

V usage is TRBV6-2 or TRBV6-3 and J usage is TRBJ1-6, with a possible D match to TRBD1 (5 bases). This CDR3 has 15 residues. Germline V gives CDR1 MNHEY, CDR2 SVGEGT. With 4 bases removed from V and 8 bases from J, the gap between germline ends came to 15 bases. As DNA, the CDR3 is TGTGCCAGCAGTTTAGACAGTGGAACGTATTCACCCCTCCACTTT. Translating it yields CASSLDSGTYSPLHF.

The DNA for the CDR3 is TGTGCCAGTAGTCTGGGGCCTACCACTGAAGCTTTCTTT. Translation gives CASSLGPTTEAFF. The chain employs TRBV19 and TRBJ1-1; weak D call: TRBD1 (5 bases). The CDR3 extends over 13 amino acids. With 5 bases removed from V and 4 bases from J, the gap between germline ends came to 11 bases. The germline gives CDR1 LNHDA, CDR2 SQIVND (reference sequence).

The rearrangement uses TRBV10-1 and TRBJ2-5, with D tentatively TRBD2 (6 bases). From germline, CDR1 is WNHNN and CDR2 SYGVQD (reference sequence). The CDR3 consists of 16 residues. Trimming left V 6 bases short and J 4 bases short, with 21 bases between. The CDR3 sequence: CASSGTGAGSGETQYF. DNA of the CDR3: TGCGCCAGCAGCGGAACCGGGGCCGGGAGCGGAGAGACCCAGTACTTC.

As regards this clone: An end of the junction differs from the germline gene, which may be a read error. The rearrangement uses TRBV7-7 and TRBJ2-1, with 10 bases matching TRBD2. The CDR3 extends over 14 amino acids. Germline CDR1 and CDR2: SSHAT and FNYEAQ (reference sequence). CDR3 protein: CASSLLAGAGEQFF. The DNA of the CDR3 is TGTGCTAGCAGCTTGCTAGCGGGAGCTGGTGAGCAGTTCTTC.

This rearrangement joins TRBV6-2 or TRBV6-3 to TRBJ2-3; TRBD2 matches at 12 bases. Unmatched junction bases numbered 15, after V lost 4 bases and J lost 4 bases. Germline V gives CDR1 MNHEY, CDR2 SVGEGT. The CDR3 runs 19 residues. CDR3 bases: TGTGCCAGCAGTTCACCCTGGACTAGCGGGGAGGAAGATGCAGATACGCAGTATTTT. This gives the protein CASSSPWTSGEEDADTQYF.

The chain combines TRBV7-2 with TRBJ2-5, with a possible D match to TRBD2 (7 bases). V gave up 5 bases and J gave up 5 bases, with 21 bases separating them. The CDR3 is made up of 16 amino acids. Looked up from germline, CDR1 is SGHTA and CDR2 is FQGNSA. CDR3 protein: CASSPRPGGAGETQYF. DNA of the CDR3: TGTGCCAGCAGCCCCCGCCCGGGGGGCGCGGGGGAGACCCAGTACTTC.

J is TRBJ1-5 and V is TRBV6-6; 10 bases match TRBD1. The CDR3 is 16 residues long. Germline-derived CDR1 and CDR2 are MNHNY and SVGAGI (reference sequence). The junction had 4 bases not matched to a gene; V was cut back by 4 bases and J by 1 base. CDR3 sequence reads: CASSFPGQGSNQPQHF. In nucleotides, the CDR3 is TGTGCCAGCAGTTTTCCGGGACAGGGGAGCAATCAGCCCCAGCATTTT.

The V call is TRBV7-2, the J call TRBJ1-1; D unclear. CDR1 is SGHTA and CDR2 is FQGNSA in the germline V gene. The V and J ends lost 1 base and 0 bases respectively, with 6 bases between them. CDR3 length: 14 residues. CDR3 DNA: TGTGCCAGCAGCTTAGACCGGTTGAACACTGAAGCTTTCTTT. It specifies CASSLDRLNTEAFF.

This chain connects TRBV5-1 to TRBJ2-7; D might be TRBD1 (6 bases). Between the trimmed V and J ends, which lost 5 bases and 7 bases, there was a span of 10 bases. There are 11 residues in the CDR3. Germline V gives CDR1 SGHRS, CDR2 YFSETQ. In DNA, the CDR3 is TGCGCCAGCAGGTCTACAGGGGAGCAGTACTTC. Its translation is CASRSTGEQYF.

This clone was seen a few times. The chain joins TRBV3-1 (or the pseudogene TRBV3-2) to TRBJ2-3; TRBD1 matches 10 bases. Unmatched junction bases numbered 2, after V lost 5 bases and J lost 6 bases. The germline V gene encodes CDR1 LGHDT and CDR2 YNNKEL (reference sequence). The CDR3 sequence is 13 residues long. CDR3 nucleotide sequence: TGTGCCAGCAGCAGGACAGGGGGGGATACGCAGTATTTT. Translating gives CASSRTGGDTQYF.

The gene calls are TRBV6-5 and TRBJ1-2; 7 positions match TRBD1. This CDR3 has 14 amino acids. Germline V CDR1 and CDR2: MNHEY, SVGAGI. Losses at the gene ends were 2 bases for V and 4 bases for J; bases not matched to a gene: 4. Here the CDR3 reads CASSYNRDSYGYTF. In DNA, the CDR3 is TGTGCCAGCAGTTACAACAGGGACAGCTATGGCTACACCTTC.

The V call is TRBV19, the J call TRBJ2-1; no definite D call. The CDR3 consists of 13 residues. The germline gives CDR1 LNHDA, CDR2 SQIVND (reference sequence). V was trimmed by 5 bases and J by 1 base, leaving 6 bases between them. CDR3 residues: CASSWQSYNEQFF. CDR3 coding DNA: TGTGCCAGTAGTTGGCAGTCCTACAATGAGCAGTTCTTC. Complete variable domain (other parts from reference TRBV19 and TRBJ2-1): DGGITQSPKYLFRKEGQNVTLSCEQNLNHDAMYWYRQDPGQGLRLIYYSQIVNDFQKGDIAEGYSVSREKKESFPLTVTSAQKNPTAFYLCASSWQSYNEQFFGPGTRLTVL.

This clone has only one observation. This chain connects TRBV29-1 to TRBJ2-3, with TRBD2 matching over 14 bases. The CDR3 has 13 residues. Per germline, CDR1 SQVTM and CDR2 ANQGSEA. V was clipped by 7 bases and J by 9 bases; unmatched bases: 6. CDR3 sequence (DNA): TGCAGCGGACTAGCGGGGGGGATCAACACGCAGTATTTT. As protein: CSGLAGGINTQYF.

V gene TRBV2 combines with J gene TRBJ2-5, with D possibly matching TRBD1 (6 bases). Trimming left V 8 bases short and J 2 bases short, with 18 bases between. This CDR3 spans 15 amino acids. The germline V gene encodes CDR1 SNHLY and CDR2 FYNNEI. This CDR3 reads CASPWGPQPQETQYF. Here the CDR3 DNA reads TGTGCCAGCCCTTGGGGGCCCCAACCACAAGAGACCCAGTACTTC. Using reference TRBV2 and TRBJ2-5 for the parts outside the CDR3, the full variable domain is EPEVTQTPSHQVTQMGQEVILRCVPISNHLYFYWYRQILGQKVEFLVSFYNNEISEKSEIFDDQFSVERPDGSNFTLKIRSTKLEDSAMYFCASPWGPQPQETQYFGPGTRLLVL.

Comments on this clone: One end of the junction is discordant with germline, which a read error may explain. The rearrangement uses TRBV29-1 and TRBJ1-2; possibly TRBD1 for D (5 bases). CDR1 and CDR2 from the germline V gene are SQVTM and ANQGSEA. This CDR3 comprises 15 residues. The CDR3 reads CSVEEGAGPFYKLYF. The CDR3 coding sequence is TGCAGCGTTGAAGAAGGGGCCGGACCCTTCTACAAGCTATACTTC.

The CDR3 reads CASSRDRTYEQYF. For the CDR3, the DNA is TGCGCCAGCAGCCGTGATAGAACCTACGAGCAGTACTTC. The rearrangement links TRBV4-1 to TRBJ2-7, with D unclear. This CDR3 comprises 13 residues. Looked up from germline, CDR1 is MGHRA and CDR2 is YSYEKL. V lost 4 bases and J lost 2, with 9 bases in between.

The chain combines TRBV11-2 with TRBJ2-4; the match to TRBD1 covers 10 bases. CDR3 length equals 15 residues. Trimming at V came to 8 bases and at J to 9 bases, leaving 13 bases not matched to a gene. Per the germline V gene, CDR1 is SGHAT and CDR2 is FQNNGV. CDR3: CASEVFDRGRGIQYF. The CDR3 DNA reads as TGTGCCAGCGAGGTATTCGACAGGGGGCGCGGCATTCAGTACTTC. Variable domain in full (rest from reference TRBV11-2 and TRBJ2-4): EAGVAQSPRYKIIEKRQSVAFWCNPISGHATLYWYQQILGQGPKLLIQFQNNGVVDDSQLPKDRFSAERLKGVDSTLKIQPAKLEDSAVYLCASEVFDRGRGIQYFGAGTRLSVL.

The chain is built from TRBV6-1 and TRBJ1-6; D gene uncertain. Germline CDR1 is MNHNS and CDR2 is SASEGT. Between the trimmed V and J ends, which lost 3 bases and 15 bases, there was a span of 12 bases. The CDR3 sequence is 12 residues long. The CDR3, as DNA: TGTGCCAGCAGTGATGAGATACTGCGCCTCCACTTT. Amino acid sequence: CASSDEILRLHF.

This chain uses TRBV19 with TRBJ1-4, with 7 positions matching TRBD1. J was trimmed by 5 bases and V by 4 bases; bases with no gene match: 7. The germline gives CDR1 LNHDA, CDR2 SQIVND (reference sequence). The CDR3 runs 15 residues. CDR3 DNA sequence: TGTGCCAGTAGTAGAGCGCCGGGACAGAATGAAAAACTGTTTTTT. It specifies CASSRAPGQNEKLFF.

The rearrangement uses TRBV27 and TRBJ2-5, with TRBD2 matching 7 bases. V trimming: 1 base; J trimming: 7 bases; junction bases outside the gene matches: 21. Germline V gives CDR1 MNHEY, CDR2 SMNVEV (reference sequence). The CDR3 extends over 19 amino acids. As DNA, the CDR3 is TGTGCCAGCAGTTTATTGGGGGAGGGGACGGGTGGCTTAAGAGGGACCCAGTACTTC. Encoded protein: CASSLLGEGTGGLRGTQYF.

This clone was seen more than once but under ten times. The chain recombines TRBV6-5 with TRBJ2-7; D possibly corresponds to TRBD1 (5 bases). Germline CDR1 is MNHEY and CDR2 is SVGAGI. Trimming stripped 6 bases from V and 2 bases from J, with 17 bases between. The CDR3 loop spans 15 amino acids. CDR3 residues: CASRTTGDTTYEQYF. CDR3 sequence (DNA): TGTGCCAGCAGAACCACAGGAGACACTACCTACGAGCAGTACTTC.

There are a few counts of this clone. The chain links TRBV28 to TRBJ2-7, with TRBD1 matching 8 bases. V dropped 4 bases and J dropped 4; count of bases not matched to a gene: 9. Per the germline V gene, CDR1 is MDHEN and CDR2 is SYDVKM. The CDR3 consists of 15 residues. The CDR3 DNA reads as TGTGCCAGCAGTTCGTTGGACAGGGATGAGTACGAGCAGTACTTC. Its protein is CASSSLDRDEYEQYF.

The chain combines TRBV9 with TRBJ1-1; D might be TRBD1 (6 bases). This CDR3 comprises 15 residues. CDR1 is SGDLS, CDR2 YYNGEE, per germline. Deletions cut 3 bases from V and 0 bases from J, with 12 bases between. This CDR3 is CASSADGTLNTEAFF. The CDR3 DNA reads TGTGCCAGCAGCGCCGATGGGACACTGAACACTGAAGCTTTCTTT. The variable domain in full, with the rest retrieved from reference TRBV9 and TRBJ1-1, is DSGVTQTPKHLITATGQRVTLRCSPRSGDLSVYWYQQSLDQGLQFLIQYYNGEERAKGNILERFSAQQFPDLHSELNLSSLELGDSALYFCASSADGTLNTEAFFGQGTRLTVV.

The V call is TRBV30, the J call TRBJ2-1; TRBD2 matches 8 bases. CDR1 is GTSNPN, CDR2 SVGIG, per germline (reference sequence). The CDR3 is 17 residues long. After removal of 4 bases from V and 7 bases from J, the junction contained 18 bases not matched to a gene. CDR3 in DNA: TGTGCCTGGAACGGAGGCGGCGGGGGGCCCTACTCAAATGAGCAGTTCTTC. Translation gives CAWNGGGGGPYSNEQFF.

The chain combines TRBV4-1 with TRBJ1-6; 7 bases match TRBD1. The CDR3 sequence is 16 residues long. With V trimmed by 4 bases and J by 3 bases, 6 bases remained unmatched. The germline V gene encodes CDR1 MGHRA and CDR2 YSYEKL. The CDR3 sequence is CASSLEGQFYNSPLHF. The CDR3 DNA follows: TGCGCCAGCAGCCTCGAGGGACAGTTCTATAATTCACCCCTCCACTTT.

The count of this clone is one. The chain uses TRBV3-1 (or the pseudogene TRBV3-2) and TRBJ2-7; the match to TRBD2 covers 9 bases. The V gene's germline CDR1 is LGHDT and CDR2 YNNKEL (reference sequence). The CDR3 covers 16 residues. Trimming cost V 0 bases and J 3 bases; bases outside gene matches: 6. CDR3 sequence (DNA): TGTGCCAGCAGCCAAGATCTCGGCGGGAGGGGCTACGAGCAGTACTTC. Translated, it gives CASSQDLGGRGYEQYF.

There are a few counts of this clone. The chain uses TRBV3-1 (or the pseudogene TRBV3-2) and TRBJ2-5, with 7 positions matching TRBD1. With V trimmed by 6 bases and J by 2 bases, 6 bases remained unmatched. Looked up from germline, CDR1 is LGHDT and CDR2 is YNNKEL (reference sequence). CDR3 length: 14 residues. The CDR3 DNA follows: TGTGCCAGCAGTGTAAGGGGGCCTCAAGAGACCCAGTACTTC. This codes for CASSVRGPQETQYF.